These 19 T cell receptor beta chains share one sample of origin, sequenced in a study of OX40 agonist ivuxolimab in advanced cancers. Measured with immunoSEQ multiplex PCR; TCRdb has only the in-frame clones, and not every one. The sample records some 130,000 clones, 75% to 90% being singletons. The source was CD4+ or CD8+ T cells sorted from blood, collected in a trial of the OX40 agonist ivuxolimab. The receptor set was obtained from an adult with an advanced solid tumor such as melanoma, head and neck, liver or kidney cancer.

The chain recombines TRBV19 with TRBJ2-7; 11 nucleotides line up with TRBD2. This CDR3 has 15 residues. Trimming cost V 5 bases and J 1 base; bases outside gene matches: 4. Germline lookup yields CDR1 LNHDA and CDR2 SQIVND (reference sequence). The chain's CDR3 is CASSQLAGASYEQYF. In DNA form, the CDR3 reads TGTGCCAGTAGTCAACTAGCGGGGGCATCCTACGAGCAGTACTTC.

This clone was picked up one time. The genes are TRBV5-1 and TRBJ2-1; 9 nucleotides match TRBD1. Germline trimming cut 4 bases from V and 7 bases from J; bases unmatched to any gene: 6. This CDR3 has 14 amino acids. From germline, CDR1 is SGHRS and CDR2 YFSETQ. This CDR3 reads CASSVGTGINEQFF. In nucleotides, the CDR3 is TGCGCCAGCAGCGTGGGGACAGGGATTAATGAGCAGTTCTTC. The full variable domain, completed using reference TRBV5-1 and TRBJ2-1, is KAGVTQTPRYLIKTRGQQVTLSCSPISGHRSVSWYQQTPGQGLQFLFEYFSETQRNKGNFPGRFSGRQFSNSRSEMNVSTLELGDSALYLCASSVGTGINEQFFGPGTRLTVL.

The chain has TRBV7-9 and TRBJ1-5; D uncertain. V was clipped by 5 bases and J by 10 bases, with 12 bases between them. Germline assignment: CDR1 SEHNR and CDR2 FQNEAQ (reference sequence). CDR3 length equals 12 residues. As DNA, the CDR3 is TGTGCCAGCAGCCCTGGACGGTTTCCCCAGCATTTT. This codes for CASSPGRFPQHF.

The rearrangement joins TRBV7-2 to TRBJ1-2; the D gene is possibly TRBD1 (5 bases). In germline, CDR1 is SGHTA, CDR2 FQGNSA. V lost 3 bases, J lost 4 bases, and 9 bases lay in between. CDR3 length: 13 amino acids. The CDR3 spells CASSFRDGYGYTF. In DNA form, the CDR3 reads TGTGCCAGCAGCTTCCGGGACGGCTATGGCTACACCTTC.

This chain connects TRBV7-2 to TRBJ2-5; TRBD1 is a possible D gene (6 bases). The V gene lost 2 bases and the J gene lost 4 bases, with 11 bases spanning the gap. This CDR3 comprises 14 residues. Germline V gives CDR1 SGHTA, CDR2 FQGNSA. The CDR3 region is CASSLTGKVETQYF. The CDR3 region has the DNA TGTGCCAGCAGCTTAACAGGGAAGGTAGAGACCCAGTACTTC.

The chain couples TRBV6-5 to TRBJ1-1; 9 bases fit TRBD1. CDR1 MNHEY and CDR2 SVGAGI come from the germline V gene. V shed 10 bases, J shed 3 bases, and the junction held 6 bases outside the gene matches. This CDR3 region has 13 residues. The CDR3: CATNRGRDTEAFF. CDR3 nucleotide sequence: TGTGCCACGAACAGGGGGCGGGACACTGAAGCTTTCTTT.

V gene TRBV11-2 combines with J gene TRBJ2-7; D is possibly TRBD1 (5 bases). Trimming removed 3 bases at V and 3 bases at J, with 12 bases between. There are 14 residues in the CDR3. From germline, CDR1 is SGHAT and CDR2 FQNNGV. The CDR3 DNA reads as TGTGCCAGCAGCTTCGAAGACAGTAGCTACGAGCAGTACTTC. Protein: CASSFEDSSYEQYF.

The rearrangement links TRBV28 to TRBJ1-2, with TRBD1 matching 9 bases. Germline V gives CDR1 MDHEN, CDR2 SYDVKM. This CDR3 contains 15 residues. Trimming took 7 bases from V and 8 from J; bases not matched to a gene: 14. Here the CDR3 reads CASTTLNYRGRGYTF. The CDR3 region has the DNA TGTGCCAGCACCACCCTTAACTACAGGGGGCGGGGCTACACCTTC.

The V and J genes are TRBV29-1 and TRBJ2-7, with a tentative D call TRBD1 (6 bases). There are 13 residues in the CDR3. CDR1 and CDR2 from the germline V gene are SQVTM and ANQGSEA. V was cut by 4 bases and J by 2 bases, with 12 bases left in between. The CDR3 spells CSVAVTGPYEQYF. Written as DNA, the CDR3 is TGCAGCGTTGCGGTAACAGGGCCCTACGAGCAGTACTTC.

To note about this clone: This same CDR3 is encoded by further DNA sequences in the sample. The chain joins TRBV5-6 to TRBJ1-5; a possible D gene is TRBD1 (6 bases). Looked up from germline, CDR1 is SGHDT and CDR2 is YYEEEE. This CDR3 is 15 amino acids long. V lost 1 base, J lost 2 bases, and 10 bases lay in between. Here the CDR3 DNA reads TGTGCCAGCAGCTTGCTACAGGGCGGCAATCAGCCCCAGCATTTT. Its translation is CASSLLQGGNQPQHF.

The chain couples TRBV19 to TRBJ1-2; TRBD1 might be the D (5 bases). This CDR3 is built from 14 residues. Trimming pared 2 bases from V and 6 bases from J, leaving 13 bases between. Germline-derived CDR1 and CDR2 are LNHDA and SQIVND (reference sequence). CDR3 DNA: TGTGCCAGTAGTATAACGGGGGGGAGCAATGGCTACACCTTC. This sequence encodes CASSITGGSNGYTF.

The chain joins TRBV6-1 to TRBJ1-3; maybe TRBD1 (5 bases). The CDR3 is made up of 14 amino acids. CDR1 is MNHNS and CDR2 is SASEGT in the germline V gene. The V and J ends lost 0 bases and 4 bases respectively, with 7 bases between them. CDR3 loop: CASSEAGTGNTIYF. CDR3 nucleotide sequence: TGTGCCAGCAGTGAAGCAGGGACGGGAAACACCATATATTTT.

The gene calls are TRBV7-2 and TRBJ2-5; D could derive from TRBD1 or TRBD2 (5 bases each). The end of the DNA is better explained by TRBJ2-7, so the J call may be wrong. The CDR3 runs to 13 residues. The germline V gene has CDR1 SGHTA and CDR2 FQGNSA. CDR3 sequence: CASSSGTRYEQYF. CDR3 sequence (DNA): TGTGCCAGCAGCTCCGGGACGAGGTACGAGCAGTACTTC.

This clone was found a few times. This sequence joins TRBV19 and TRBJ1-1; D is possibly TRBD1 (5 bases). CDR3 length: 13 amino acids. V lost 5 bases and J 3 bases, leaving 10 bases between the germline ends. Per the germline V gene, CDR1 is LNHDA and CDR2 is SQIVND (reference sequence). This CDR3 reads CASSFRVHTEAFF. The CDR3 region has the DNA TGTGCCAGTAGTTTCAGGGTACACACTGAAGCTTTCTTT.

The chain employs TRBV5-6 and TRBJ2-2; 9 bases are shared with TRBD1. Trimming took 4 bases from V and 9 from J; bases not matched to a gene: 7. The CDR3 is made up of 14 amino acids. Germline-derived CDR1 and CDR2 are SGHDT and YYEEEE. The CDR3 loop is CASSPGTGYRELFF. CDR3 in DNA: TGTGCCAGCAGCCCTGGGACAGGGTACCGGGAGCTGTTTTTT.

This clone was found once. This chain joins TRBV18 and TRBJ2-1; D ambiguous. CDR3 length: 13 residues. The germline V gene encodes CDR1 KGHSH and CDR2 LQKENI. The ends were cut back, 3 bases at V and 8 bases at J, with 11 bases in the middle. The CDR3 spells CASSPPSGDEQFF. For the CDR3, the DNA is TGTGCCAGCTCACCCCCCTCTGGAGATGAGCAGTTCTTC.

The CDR3 DNA is TGTGCCAGCAGTTTAGTTGCGGGGGGGCAAGAGCAGTACTTC. It specifies CASSLVAGGQEQYF. The V call is TRBV28, the J call TRBJ2-7; 9 bases map to TRBD2. Trimming at V came to 2 bases and at J to 7 bases, leaving 6 bases not matched to a gene. This CDR3 spans 14 amino acids. The V gene's germline CDR1 is MDHEN and CDR2 SYDVKM.

In DNA, the CDR3 is TGTGCCAGCAGCCCCGGGACGGAGTATGGCTACACCTTC. Residues: CASSPGTEYGYTF. The chain is built from TRBV7-8 and TRBJ1-2; perhaps TRBD1 as D (5 bases). The V gene lost 5 bases and the J gene lost 5 bases, with 12 bases spanning the gap. The length of the CDR3 is 13 residues. Germline V gives CDR1 SGHVS, CDR2 FQNEAQ.

The sample holds one count of this clone. The chain joins TRBV30 to TRBJ1-2; D is possibly TRBD1 (6 bases). CDR1 is GTSNPN, CDR2 SVGIG, per germline (reference sequence). V lost 4 bases and J lost 4, with 13 bases in between. This CDR3 comprises 13 residues. Here the CDR3 reads CAWIQGLGYGYTF. CDR3 DNA: TGTGCCTGGATACAGGGTTTGGGCTATGGCTACACCTTC.